These 21 T cell receptor beta chains were all obtained from the same sample, sequenced in a study of blood T cells in healthy people across ages. The second PCR ran about 6 to 11 cycles with a sample-barcoded 5' primer and J-beta primers. From the 5' RACE reads, TCRdb called clonotypes with MiXCR, one entry per CDR3 protein. The sample carries about 640,000 distinct CDR3 sequences, approximately 30% recorded once. The sample was blood. These receptors were collected from a woman of 80 years or more in good health.

This clonotype was found many times. This rearrangement joins TRBV5-1 to TRBJ1-5, with no clear D. V was shortened by 1 base and J by 6 bases, with 8 bases between the two germline ends. Germline values: CDR1 SGHRS, CDR2 YFSETQ. The CDR3 is made up of 13 amino acids. CDR3 sequence reads: CASSLREGQPQHF. CDR3 nucleotide sequence: TGCGCCAGCAGCTTGAGGGAGGGTCAGCCCCAGCATTTT.

The sample holds one count of this clonotype. The J gene is TRBJ2-1, the V gene TRBV20-1; the D gene is possibly TRBD2 (5 bases). CDR3 length: 11 residues. V was clipped by 2 bases and J by 10 bases, with 9 bases between them. Germline V gene data show CDR1 as DFQATT and CDR2 as SNEGSKA (reference sequence). This CDR3 is CSARTRLEQFF. CDR3 nucleotides: TGCAGTGCTAGAACCCGACTAGAGCAGTTCTTC.

The V gene is TRBV15, the J gene TRBJ2-5, with TRBD2 matching over 7 bases. This CDR3 spans 15 amino acids. Losses at the gene ends were 0 bases for V and 2 bases for J; bases not matched to a gene: 3. Germline loops: CDR1 LNHNV, CDR2 YYDKDF (reference sequence). CDR3 protein: CATSRDRGEQETQYF. Here the CDR3 DNA reads TGTGCCACCAGCAGAGATCGGGGGGAACAAGAGACCCAGTACTTC.

This clonotype was observed at least ten times. The rearrangement links TRBV6-5 to TRBJ1-2, with D hard to call. The germline gives CDR1 MNHEY, CDR2 SVGAGI. The V end lost 5 bases, the J end lost 4 bases, and 11 bases lay between the germline ends. CDR3 length: 13 residues. CDR3 coding DNA: TGTGCCAGCAGTGAGGGTTCCTTCTATGGCTACACCTTC. Its translation: CASSEGSFYGYTF.

The table lists this clonotype with many counts. One end of the junction does not line up with germline, which may come from a read error. The V call is TRBV12-3 or TRBV12-4, the J call TRBJ2-3, with a possible D match to TRBD2 (6 bases). The CDR3 runs 13 residues. CDR3 in amino acids: CASSLVAADTQYF. CDR3 DNA sequence: TGTGCCAGCAGCTTAGTAGCGGCAGATACGCAGTATTTT.

This clonotype appeared a few times. The CDR3 spells CACRDTLQANYGYTF. DNA for the CDR3: TGTGCCTGTCGGGACACGCTACAAGCTAACTATGGCTACACCTTC. The J gene is TRBJ1-2, the V gene TRBV30, with a weak D call TRBD1 (6 bases). V lost 6 bases and J lost 0, with 17 bases in between. CDR1 is GTSNPN, CDR2 SVGIG, per germline (reference sequence). This CDR3 has 15 amino acids.

This clonotype occurred many times. Germline and junction disagree at one end, which may indicate a read error. The chain carries TRBV7-7 and TRBJ2-5; the match to TRBD1 covers 9 bases. The V gene's germline CDR1 is SSHAT and CDR2 FNYEAQ (reference sequence). The CDR3 length is 14 residues. This CDR3 is CASSARDRAETQYF. The CDR3 DNA is TGTGCTAGCAGCGCTCGGGACAGGGCCGAGACCCAGTACTTC.

The J gene is TRBJ1-1, the V gene TRBV10-3, with no clear D. CDR3 length: 14 amino acids. The ends were cut back, 5 bases at V and 2 bases at J, with 12 bases in the middle. The germline gives CDR1 ENHRY, CDR2 SYGVKD. CDR3 DNA sequence: TGTGCCATCAGTCACATCAACGGCAACACTGAAGCTTTCTTT. This sequence encodes CAISHINGNTEAFF.

This clonotype was detected ten times or more. The V and J genes are TRBV12-3 or TRBV12-4 and TRBJ2-3, with D perhaps TRBD2 (6 bases). V was trimmed by 6 bases and J by 0 bases, leaving 16 bases between them. CDR3 size: 16 residues. The CDR3 sequence is CASSQQGGVSTDTQYF. The CDR3 coding sequence is TGTGCCAGCAGCCAGCAGGGCGGGGTGAGCACAGATACGCAGTATTTT.

This chain uses TRBV20-1 with TRBJ2-7, with D uncertain. The V and J ends lost 0 bases and 2 bases respectively, with 11 bases between them. The CDR3 sequence is 14 residues long. Per the germline V gene, CDR1 is DFQATT and CDR2 is SNEGSKA (reference sequence). The CDR3: CSARDPRSTYEQYF. DNA for the CDR3: TGCAGTGCTAGAGATCCGAGGTCCACCTACGAGCAGTACTTC.

This clonotype was recorded many times. The rearrangement joins TRBV9 to TRBJ2-3, with 12 bases matching TRBD2. CDR3 size: 18 residues. J was trimmed by 1 base and V by 6 bases; bases with no gene match: 12. Germline-derived CDR1 and CDR2 are SGDLS and YYNGEE. DNA of the CDR3: TGTGCCAGCACCCGATGGGCTAGCGGGGGGGCTGGCACAGATACGCAGTATTTT. Translating gives CASTRWASGGAGTDTQYF. Together with reference TRBV9 and TRBJ2-3, the CDR3 gives the full variable domain: DSGVTQTPKHLITATGQRVTLRCSPRSGDLSVYWYQQSLDQGLQFLIQYYNGEERAKGNILERFSAQQFPDLHSELNLSSLELGDSALYFCASTRWASGGAGTDTQYFGPGTRLTVL.

The sample holds many counts of this clonotype. The chain employs TRBV5-1 and TRBJ2-7, with D possibly TRBD1 on 6 matching bases. Germline CDR1 reads SGHRS; CDR2 reads YFSETQ. The CDR3 runs to 13 residues. V was trimmed by 2 bases and J by 5 bases, leaving 11 bases between them. In DNA, the CDR3 is TGCGCCAGCAGCTTAACAGGGTCCGACGAGCAGTACTTC. Its translation: CASSLTGSDEQYF. The variable domain in full, with the rest retrieved from reference TRBV5-1 and TRBJ2-7, is KAGVTQTPRYLIKTRGQQVTLSCSPISGHRSVSWYQQTPGQGLQFLFEYFSETQRNKGNFPGRFSGRQFSNSRSEMNVSTLELGDSALYLCASSLTGSDEQYFGPGTRLTVT.

On this clonotype: It may be a read error: a sequence one base away is much more abundant. This chain links TRBV29-1 with TRBJ2-1; the D is unclear. There are 12 residues in the CDR3. CDR1 is SQVTM and CDR2 is ANQGSEA in the germline V gene. The CDR3 nucleotides are TGCAGCGTTCGGGCAGCCTACAGTGAGCAGTTCTTC. Protein sequence: CSVRAAYSEQFF.

This clonotype was picked up many times. This chain links TRBV7-2 with TRBJ2-7; 10 nucleotides agree with TRBD2. The J segment lost 3 bases and the V segment lost 8 bases, leaving 10 bases of the junction unmatched. Germline V CDR1 and CDR2: SGHTA, FQGNSA. This CDR3 is 15 amino acids long. The CDR3 region is CASRESSGGYYEQYF. The CDR3 coding sequence is TGTGCCAGCCGGGAGTCTAGCGGGGGATACTACGAGCAGTACTTC.

The CDR3 coding sequence is TGCGCCAGCAGCCAAGTAACCGGGACTAGATTTCTGCATGAGCAGTTCTTC. This translates into CASSQVTGTRFLHEQFF. V usage is TRBV4-1 and J usage is TRBJ2-1; TRBD2 matches 8 bases. The germline CDR1 and CDR2 sequences are MGHRA and YSYEKL. The CDR3 is 17 amino acids. The V segment lost 1 base and the J segment 8 bases; nucleotides outside the gene matches: 13.

This chain links TRBV20-1 with TRBJ2-7; D is unclear. Trimming shortened V by 7 bases and J by 2 bases, and 9 bases separated the two germline ends. The CDR3 length is 11 residues. The germline CDR1 and CDR2 sequences are DFQATT and SNEGSKA (reference sequence). CDR3 coding DNA: TGCAGTGTACACAAAACCTACGAGCAGTACTTC. This sequence encodes CSVHKTYEQYF.

This clonotype has at least ten counts. The genes are TRBV7-2 and TRBJ2-5; D gene uncertain. The CDR3 consists of 16 residues. Germline V gene sequence: CDR1 SGHTA, CDR2 FQGNSA. Trimming shortened V by 1 base and J by 2 bases, and 14 bases separated the two germline ends. CDR3 nucleotide sequence: TGTGCCAGCAGCTTAGTGTCCGGGCAGACGCAAGAGACCCAGTACTTC. Encoded protein: CASSLVSGQTQETQYF.

V is TRBV7-2 and J is TRBJ1-2; D call uncertain. V lost 5 bases and J lost 3, with 16 bases in between. The V gene's germline CDR1 is SGHTA and CDR2 FQGNSA. The CDR3 runs to 15 residues. In nucleotides, the CDR3 is TGTGCCAGCAGCCGTGCCCTTCTTCCGGACTATGGCTACACCTTC. It is translated as CASSRALLPDYGYTF. Full variable domain (missing parts from reference TRBV7-2 and TRBJ1-2): GAGVSQSPSNKVTEKGKDVELRCDPISGHTALYWYRQSLGQGLEFLIYFQGNSAPDKSGLPSDRFSAERTGGSVSTLTIQRTQQEDSAVYLCASSRALLPDYGYTFGSGTRLTVV.

The chain uses TRBV5-5 and TRBJ2-7; 9 nucleotides align to TRBD1. Germline V gene sequence: CDR1 SGHKS, CDR2 YYEKEE (reference sequence). V shed 4 bases, J shed 7 bases, and the junction held 12 bases outside the gene matches. CDR3 size: 15 residues. The chain's CDR3 is CASSMPGQGSREQYF. CDR3 DNA: TGTGCCAGCAGCATGCCGGGACAGGGTAGCAGAGAGCAGTACTTC. Full variable domain (missing parts from reference TRBV5-5 and TRBJ2-7): DAGVTQSPTHLIKTRGQQVTLRCSPISGHKSVSWYQQVLGQGPQFIFQYYEKEERGRGNFPDRFSARQFPNYSSELNVNALLLGDSALYLCASSMPGQGSREQYFGPGTRLTVT.

The V and J genes are TRBV6-1 and TRBJ2-3, with 14 bases identical to TRBD2. Germline V gene data show CDR1 as MNHNS and CDR2 as SASEGT. This CDR3 comprises 18 residues. The V and J ends lost 6 bases and 4 bases, in that order; junction bases with no gene match: 12. CDR3 DNA sequence: TGTGCCAGCAGCCCTCGGACTAGCGGGGGGACCGGGGCAGATACGCAGTATTTT. Protein: CASSPRTSGGTGADTQYF.

This clonotype was recorded at least ten times. The V and J genes are TRBV2 and TRBJ2-7; 11 nucleotides line up with TRBD2. CDR3 length: 15 residues. J gave up 4 bases and V 4 bases, and 6 bases lay outside the gene matches. Germline V gene sequence: CDR1 SNHLY, CDR2 FYNNEI. CDR3 sequence: CASSATSGASYEQYF. The CDR3 DNA is TGTGCCAGCAGTGCGACTAGCGGGGCATCGTACGAGCAGTACTTC.